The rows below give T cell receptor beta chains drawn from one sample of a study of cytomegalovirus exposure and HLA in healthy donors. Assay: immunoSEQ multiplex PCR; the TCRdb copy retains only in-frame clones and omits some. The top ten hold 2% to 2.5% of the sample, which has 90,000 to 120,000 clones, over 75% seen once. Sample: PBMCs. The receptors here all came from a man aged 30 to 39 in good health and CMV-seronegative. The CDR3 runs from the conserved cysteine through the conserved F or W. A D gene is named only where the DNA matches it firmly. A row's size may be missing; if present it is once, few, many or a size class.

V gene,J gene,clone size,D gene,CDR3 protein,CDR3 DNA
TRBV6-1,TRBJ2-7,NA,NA,CATRGHLFHEQYF,TGTGCCACGCGGGGCCATCTGTTCCACGAGCAGTACTTC
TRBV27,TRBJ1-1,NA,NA,CASSRGNTEAFF,TGTGCCAGCAGTAGGGGGAACACTGAAGCTTTCTTT
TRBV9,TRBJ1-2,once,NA,CASSEEVGGYGYTF,TGTGCCAGCAGCGAAGAGGTGGGGGGCTATGGCTACACCTTC
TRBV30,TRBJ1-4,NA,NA,CAWNGDYANEKLFF,TGTGCCTGGAACGGTGACTACGCGAATGAAAAACTGTTTTTT
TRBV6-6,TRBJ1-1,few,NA,CASSYSGEGTEAFF,TGTGCCAGCAGTTATAGCGGGGAAGGGACTGAAGCTTTCTTT
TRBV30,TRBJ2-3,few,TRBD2,CAWSVLDLAGYTDTQYF,TGTGCCTGGAGTGTACTCGACCTAGCGGGGTACACAGATACGCAGTATTTT
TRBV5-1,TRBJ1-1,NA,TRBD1,CASSLAVGQGEAFF,TGCGCCAGCAGCTTGGCCGTAGGACAGGGTGAAGCTTTCTTT
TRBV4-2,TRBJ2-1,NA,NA,CASSQGGDRLYNEQFF,TGTGCCAGCAGCCAAGGGGGGGACCGGCTATACAATGAGCAGTTCTTC
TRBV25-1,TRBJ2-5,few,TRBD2,CASSGPREAETQYF,TGTGCCAGCAGTGGGCCGCGGGAGGCGGAGACCCAGTACTTC
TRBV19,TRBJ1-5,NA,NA,CATREVLNQPQHF,TGTGCCACCCGGGAGGTCCTCAATCAGCCCCAGCATTTT
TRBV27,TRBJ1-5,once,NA,CASSLQPGQPQHF,TGTGCCAGCAGTTTACAGCCGGGTCAGCCCCAGCATTTT
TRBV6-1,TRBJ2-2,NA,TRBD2,CASSTLGGVGELFF,TGTGCCAGCAGTACTCTGGGGGGGGTCGGGGAGCTGTTTTTT
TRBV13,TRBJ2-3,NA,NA,CASSSVTDTQYF,TGTGCCAGCAGCTCGGTCACAGATACGCAGTATTTT
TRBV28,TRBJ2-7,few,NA,CASRRLPSYEQYF,TGTGCCAGCAGGAGACTGCCTTCCTACGAGCAGTACTTC
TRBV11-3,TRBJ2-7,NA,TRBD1,CASSSEGGPYEQYF,TGTGCCAGCAGCTCGGAAGGGGGCCCCTACGAGCAGTACTTC
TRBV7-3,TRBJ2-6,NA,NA,CASSPQGTSGWGSGANVLTF,TGTGCCAGCAGCCCCCAAGGGACTTCAGGATGGGGCTCTGGGGCCAACGTCCTGACTTTC
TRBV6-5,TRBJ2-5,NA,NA,CASSYSVGRRKETQYF,TGTGCCAGCAGTTACTCAGTCGGTCGGAGGAAAGAGACCCAGTACTTC
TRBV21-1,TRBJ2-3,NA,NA,CASSKVWASGGAGTDTQYF,TGTGCCAGCAGCAAAGTGTGGGCTAGCGGGGGGGCCGGAACAGATACGCAGTATTTT
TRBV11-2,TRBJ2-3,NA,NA,CASSRHPGMDTQYF,TGTGCCAGCAGCCGACACCCGGGAATGGATACGCAGTATTTT
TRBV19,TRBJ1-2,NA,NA,CASSIARYGYTF,TGTGCCAGTAGTATAGCACGGTATGGCTACACCTTC
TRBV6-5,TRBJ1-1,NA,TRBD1,CASSSQGQANTEAFF,TGTGCCAGCAGTTCGCAGGGACAGGCGAACACTGAAGCTTTCTTT
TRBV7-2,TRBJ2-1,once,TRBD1,CASSLRQGAYNEQFF,TGTGCCAGCAGCTTACGACAGGGGGCCTACAATGAGCAGTTCTTC
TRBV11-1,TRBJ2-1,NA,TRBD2,CASSFMTSFEQFF,TGTGCCAGCAGCTTCATGACTAGCTTTGAGCAGTTCTTC
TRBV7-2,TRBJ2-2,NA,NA,CASRGARNTGELFF,TGTGCCAGCCGCGGGGCACGGAACACCGGGGAGCTGTTTTTT
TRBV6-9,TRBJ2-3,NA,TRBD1,CASSWITGGADTQYF,TGTGCCAGCAGCTGGATTACAGGGGGTGCAGATACGCAGTATTTT
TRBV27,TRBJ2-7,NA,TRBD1,CASRPGQGSYEQYF,TGTGCCAGCAGGCCGGGACAGGGATCCTACGAGCAGTACTTC
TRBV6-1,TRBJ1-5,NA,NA,CASSGVRGNQPQHF,TGTGCCAGCAGTGGGGTAAGGGGGAATCAGCCCCAGCATTTT
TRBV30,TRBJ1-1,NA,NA,CAWSLERGDEAFF,TGTGCCTGGAGTTTGGAACGGGGTGATGAAGCTTTCTTT
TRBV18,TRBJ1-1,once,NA,CTSSPRGAGNTEAFF,TGTACCAGCTCACCCCGGGGGGCAGGAAACACTGAAGCTTTCTTT
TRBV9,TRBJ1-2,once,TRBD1,CASSVMDRGLHGYTF,TGTGCCAGCAGCGTAATGGACAGGGGGCTCCATGGCTACACCTTC
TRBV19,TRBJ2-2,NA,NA,CASTPPRGELFF,TGTGCCAGTACCCCCCCCCGCGGGGAGCTGTTTTTT
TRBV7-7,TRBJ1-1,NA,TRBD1,CASSLGYSPDRQYTEAFF,TGTGCTAGCAGCTTAGGCTATAGCCCGGACAGGCAGTACACTGAAGCTTTCTTT
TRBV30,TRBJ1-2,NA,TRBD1,CAWSRDRGMSFYGYTF,TGTGCCTGGAGTCGGGACAGGGGGATGTCTTTCTATGGCTACACCTTC
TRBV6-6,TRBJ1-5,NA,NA,CASCLDTGNQPQHF,TGTGCCAGCTGCCTGGACACAGGCAATCAGCCCCAGCATTTT
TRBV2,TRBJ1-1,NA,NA,CASSEVKPEAFF,TGTGCCAGCAGTGAAGTCAAGCCCGAAGCTTTCTTT
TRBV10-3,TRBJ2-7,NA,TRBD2,CAISDKERGEKEQYF,TGTGCCATCAGTGATAAGGAGCGGGGGGAAAAAGAGCAGTACTTC
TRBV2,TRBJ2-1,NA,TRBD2,CASSKLAGGPYEQFF,TGTGCCAGCAGTAAACTAGCGGGAGGGCCCTATGAGCAGTTCTTC
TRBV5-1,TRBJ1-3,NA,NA,CASSPQGARGNTIYF,TGCGCCAGCAGCCCCCAGGGTGCGAGGGGAAACACCATATATTTT
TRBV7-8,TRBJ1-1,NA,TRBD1,CASSLRTGLKGMNTEAFF,TGTGCCAGCAGCTTAAGGACAGGACTAAAGGGCATGAACACTGAAGCTTTCTTT
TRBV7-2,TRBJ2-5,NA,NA,CASSPVSGAETQYF,TGTGCCAGCAGCCCCGTAAGCGGAGCCGAGACCCAGTACTTC
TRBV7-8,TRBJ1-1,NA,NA,CASSLAYVQRNTEAFF,TGTGCCAGCAGCTTAGCGTATGTACAGAGGAACACTGAAGCTTTCTTT